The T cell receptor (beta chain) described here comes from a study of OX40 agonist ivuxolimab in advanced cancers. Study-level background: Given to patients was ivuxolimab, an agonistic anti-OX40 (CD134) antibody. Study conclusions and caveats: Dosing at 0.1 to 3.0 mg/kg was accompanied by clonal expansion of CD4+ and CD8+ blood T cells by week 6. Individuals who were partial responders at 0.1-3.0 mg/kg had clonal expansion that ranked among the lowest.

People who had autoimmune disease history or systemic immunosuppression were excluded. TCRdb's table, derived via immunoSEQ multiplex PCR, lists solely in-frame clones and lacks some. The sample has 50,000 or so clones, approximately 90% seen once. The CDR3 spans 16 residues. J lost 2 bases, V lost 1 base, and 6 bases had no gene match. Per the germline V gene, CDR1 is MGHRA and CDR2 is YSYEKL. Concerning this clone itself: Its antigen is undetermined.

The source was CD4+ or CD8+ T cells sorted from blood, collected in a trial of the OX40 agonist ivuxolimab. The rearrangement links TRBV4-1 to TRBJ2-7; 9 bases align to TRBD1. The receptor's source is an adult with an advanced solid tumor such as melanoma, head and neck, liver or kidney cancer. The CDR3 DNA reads TGCGCCAGCAGCCAAGGGGACAGGGAGGGGACCTACGAGCAGTACTTC. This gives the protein CASSQGDREGTYEQYF.